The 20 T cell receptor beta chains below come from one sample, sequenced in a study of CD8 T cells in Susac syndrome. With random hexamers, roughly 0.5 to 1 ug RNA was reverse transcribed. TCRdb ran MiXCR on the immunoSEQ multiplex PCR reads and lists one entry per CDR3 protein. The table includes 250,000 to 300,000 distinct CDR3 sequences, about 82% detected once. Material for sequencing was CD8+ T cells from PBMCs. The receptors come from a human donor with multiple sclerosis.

CDR3 in DNA: TGCAGTGCAAGCGCCTCCTCCTGGGAGCAGTTCTTC. It specifies CSASASSWEQFF. The chain joins TRBV20-1 to TRBJ2-1; D gene ambiguous. Germline CDR1 is DFQATT and CDR2 is SNEGSKA (reference sequence). The CDR3 is 12 residues long. V was clipped by 6 bases and J by 10 bases, with 16 bases between them.

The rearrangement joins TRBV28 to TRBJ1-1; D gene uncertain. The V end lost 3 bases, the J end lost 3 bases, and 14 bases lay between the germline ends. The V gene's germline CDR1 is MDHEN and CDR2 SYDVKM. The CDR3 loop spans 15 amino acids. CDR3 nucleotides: TGTGCCAGCAGTTTGATTGGATCGGTGGACACTGAAGCTTTCTTT. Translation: CASSLIGSVDTEAFF. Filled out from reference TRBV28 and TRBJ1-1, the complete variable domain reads DVKVTQSSRYLVKRTGEKVFLECVQDMDHENMFWYRQDPGLGLRLIYFSYDVKMKEKGDIPEGYSVSREKKERFSLILESASTNQTSMYLCASSLIGSVDTEAFFGQGTRLTVV.

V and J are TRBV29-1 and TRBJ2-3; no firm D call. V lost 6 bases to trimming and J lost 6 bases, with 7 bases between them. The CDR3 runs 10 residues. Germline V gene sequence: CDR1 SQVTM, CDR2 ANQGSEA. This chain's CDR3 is CSVSADTQYF. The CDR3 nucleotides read TGCAGCGTAAGTGCGGATACGCAGTATTTT.

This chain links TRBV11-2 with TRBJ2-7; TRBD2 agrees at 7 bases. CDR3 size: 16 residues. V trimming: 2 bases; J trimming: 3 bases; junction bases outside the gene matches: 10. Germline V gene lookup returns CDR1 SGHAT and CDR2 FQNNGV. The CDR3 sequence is CASSLYAGRSVYEQYF. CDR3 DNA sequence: TGTGCCAGCAGCTTATATGCCGGGAGGTCGGTCTACGAGCAGTACTTC.

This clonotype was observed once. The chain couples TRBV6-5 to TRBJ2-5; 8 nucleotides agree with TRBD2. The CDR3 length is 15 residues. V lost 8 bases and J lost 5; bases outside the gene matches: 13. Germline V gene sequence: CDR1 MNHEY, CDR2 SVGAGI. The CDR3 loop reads CASGNGNGRAETQYF. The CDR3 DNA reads TGTGCCAGCGGGAACGGGAACGGGAGGGCCGAGACCCAGTACTTC.

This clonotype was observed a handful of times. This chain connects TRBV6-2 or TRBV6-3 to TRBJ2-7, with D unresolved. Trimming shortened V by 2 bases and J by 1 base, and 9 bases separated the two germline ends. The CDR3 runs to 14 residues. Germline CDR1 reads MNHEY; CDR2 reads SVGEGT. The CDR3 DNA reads TGTGCCAGCAGTTACAAGGGTTGGTCCTACGAGCAGTACTTC. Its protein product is CASSYKGWSYEQYF.

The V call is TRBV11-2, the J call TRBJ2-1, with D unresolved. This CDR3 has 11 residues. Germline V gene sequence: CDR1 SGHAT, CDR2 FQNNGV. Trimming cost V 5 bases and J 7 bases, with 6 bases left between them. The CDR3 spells CASSHNNEQFF. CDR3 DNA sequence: TGTGCCAGCAGCCATAATAATGAGCAGTTCTTC.

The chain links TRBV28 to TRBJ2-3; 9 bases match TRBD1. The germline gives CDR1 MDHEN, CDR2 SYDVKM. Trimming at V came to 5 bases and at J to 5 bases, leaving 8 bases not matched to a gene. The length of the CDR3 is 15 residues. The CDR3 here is CASSPGTGTEDTQYF. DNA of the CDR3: TGTGCCAGCAGTCCTGGGACAGGGACGGAAGATACGCAGTATTTT.

CDR3 coding DNA: TGCAGCGTGACTAGCGGGAGGTCCTACGAGCAGTACTTC. Amino acids: CSVTSGRSYEQYF. The V and J genes are TRBV29-1 and TRBJ2-7, with TRBD2 identical over 13 bases. J was trimmed by 1 base and V by 6 bases; bases with no gene match: 0. Germline lookup yields CDR1 SQVTM and CDR2 ANQGSEA. This CDR3 has 13 amino acids.

The CDR3 DNA sequence: TGTGCCAGCAGTTCCAGACAGTCTAATGAAAAACTGTTTTTT. It translates to CASSSRQSNEKLFF. This chain joins TRBV27 and TRBJ1-4; weak D call: TRBD1 (5 bases). The CDR3 consists of 14 residues. Per germline, CDR1 MNHEY and CDR2 SMNVEV (reference sequence). V lost 4 bases and J 3 bases, leaving 9 bases between the germline ends.

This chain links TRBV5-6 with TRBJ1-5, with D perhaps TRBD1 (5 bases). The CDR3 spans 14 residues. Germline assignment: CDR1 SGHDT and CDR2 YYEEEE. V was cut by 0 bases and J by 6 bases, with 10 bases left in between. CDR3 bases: TGTGCCAGCAGCTTGGCCCAAGGGGTTCAGCCCCAGCATTTT. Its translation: CASSLAQGVQPQHF.

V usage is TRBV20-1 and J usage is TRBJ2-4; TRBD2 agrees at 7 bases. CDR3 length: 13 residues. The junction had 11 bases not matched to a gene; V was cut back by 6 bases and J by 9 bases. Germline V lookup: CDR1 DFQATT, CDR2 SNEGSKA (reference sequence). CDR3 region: CSALIRGEGIQYF. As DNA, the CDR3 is TGCAGTGCCCTAATCCGGGGGGAGGGCATTCAGTACTTC.

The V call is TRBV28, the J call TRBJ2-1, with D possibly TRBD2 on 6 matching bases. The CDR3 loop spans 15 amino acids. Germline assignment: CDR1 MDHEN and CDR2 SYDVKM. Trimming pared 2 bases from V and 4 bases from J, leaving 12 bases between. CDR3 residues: CASSLTGAAYNEQFF. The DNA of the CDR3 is TGTGCCAGCAGTTTAACGGGAGCGGCATACAATGAGCAGTTCTTC.

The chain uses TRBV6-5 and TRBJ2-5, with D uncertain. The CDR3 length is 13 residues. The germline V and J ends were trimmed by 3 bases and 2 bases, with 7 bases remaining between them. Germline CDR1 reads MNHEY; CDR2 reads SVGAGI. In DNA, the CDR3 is TGTGCCAGCAGTTATAAGTTTCAAGAGACCCAGTACTTC. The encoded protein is CASSYKFQETQYF.

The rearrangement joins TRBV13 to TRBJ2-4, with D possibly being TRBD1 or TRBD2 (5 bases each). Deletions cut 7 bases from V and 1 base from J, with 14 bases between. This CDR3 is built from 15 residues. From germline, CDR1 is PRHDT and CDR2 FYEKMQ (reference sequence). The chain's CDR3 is CASMRGLWAKNIQYF. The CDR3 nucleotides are TGTGCCAGCATGAGGGGCTTGTGGGCCAAAAACATTCAGTACTTC.

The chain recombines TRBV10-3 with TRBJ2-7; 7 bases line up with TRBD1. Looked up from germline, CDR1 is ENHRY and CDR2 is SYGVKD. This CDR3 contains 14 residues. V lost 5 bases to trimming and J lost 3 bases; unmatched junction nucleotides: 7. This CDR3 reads CAISHGTVDYEQYF. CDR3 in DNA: TGTGCCATCAGTCACGGGACAGTGGACTACGAGCAGTACTTC.

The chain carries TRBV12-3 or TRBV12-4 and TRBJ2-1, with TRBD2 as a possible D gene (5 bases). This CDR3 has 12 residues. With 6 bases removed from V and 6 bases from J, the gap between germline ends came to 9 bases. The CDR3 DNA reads TGTGCCAGCAGGCCGGGGTCCAATGAGCAGTTCTTC. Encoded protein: CASRPGSNEQFF.

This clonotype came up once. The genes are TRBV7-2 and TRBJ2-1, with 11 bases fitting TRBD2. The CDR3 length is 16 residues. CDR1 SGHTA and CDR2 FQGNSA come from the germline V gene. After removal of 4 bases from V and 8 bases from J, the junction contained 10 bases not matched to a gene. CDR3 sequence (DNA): TGTGCCAGCAGCTACCTTAGCGGGAGGGCCGTGGATGAGCAGTTCTTC. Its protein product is CASSYLSGRAVDEQFF.

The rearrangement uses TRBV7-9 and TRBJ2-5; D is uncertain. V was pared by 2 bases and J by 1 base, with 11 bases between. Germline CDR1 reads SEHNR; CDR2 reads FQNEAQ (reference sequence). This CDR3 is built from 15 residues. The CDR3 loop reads CASSLISPTQETQYF. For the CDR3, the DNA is TGTGCCAGCAGCTTAATCTCGCCGACCCAAGAGACCCAGTACTTC.

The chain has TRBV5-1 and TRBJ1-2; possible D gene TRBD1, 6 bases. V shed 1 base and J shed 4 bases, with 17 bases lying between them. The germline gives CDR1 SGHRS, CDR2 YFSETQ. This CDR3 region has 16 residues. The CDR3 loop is CASSLSASDSRYGYTF. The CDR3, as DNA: TGCGCCAGCAGCTTGTCCGCGTCGGACAGCCGCTATGGCTACACCTTC. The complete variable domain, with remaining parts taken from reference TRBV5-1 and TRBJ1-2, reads KAGVTQTPRYLIKTRGQQVTLSCSPISGHRSVSWYQQTPGQGLQFLFEYFSETQRNKGNFPGRFSGRQFSNSRSEMNVSTLELGDSALYLCASSLSASDSRYGYTFGSGTRLTVV.